The present TCR beta chain was sequenced within a study of T cells after posttransplantation cyclophosphamide (TCRdb year 2016). Describing the broader study: T cell repertoire reconstitution was tracked by TRB sequencing after myeloablative bone marrow transplantation in which posttransplantation cyclophosphamide was used as GVHD prophylaxis. Because TRA and TRB clonality were tightly correlated in fewer than ten samples, subsequent TCR analyses were focused on TRB only. Blood from all 35 or so PTCy patients who had 1-year posttransplant specimens underwent TRB sequencing. In 3 patients, TRB sequencing was also performed on up to about 3 more blood samples taken 2 to 5.2 years after transplant, and in 4 patients, pretransplant blood was also TRB-sequenced. Samples from under 40 PTCy-treated patients, along with samples from some 16 of their related bone marrow donors, underwent antigen receptor sequencing. Public TRB sequences were searched against a database of over 3,600 sequences associated with responses to pathogens, tumor antigens, self-antigens and alloantigens. Results and caveats for the whole study, not just this receptor: Donor-recipient similarity was low at 1-2 months but increased during the first year, and donor CD8+ memory clones often dominated later blood repertoires. Across the roughly 48 patients, TRB clonality was highly associated with recipient CMV seropositivity and CMV reactivation, and diversity with PTCy was similar to that in the CNI/methotrexate controls. The TRB repertoires of T cells infiltrating skin or the GI tract showed only limited overlap with the TRB repertoires found in blood.

Including the terminal cysteine and phenylalanine, the CDR3 comprises 16 residues. The DNA shown is the 48-base CDR3, in frame from base 1. Per the germline V gene (reference sequence), SSHAT is the CDR1 and FNYEAQ is the CDR2. TRB sequencing used genomic DNA with the immunoSEQ assay at survey resolution or the hsTCRB kit. Under the source paper's analysis protocol: The immunoSEQ software was used for initial read processing, and the LymphoSeq R package was used for repertoire analyses. Clonality was computed as 1 minus normalized Shannon entropy, and a Gini coefficient was also calculated for each TRB dataset. To infer phenotypes in unsorted samples, TRB sequences from sorted subsets of the recipient or donor were mapped onto unsorted samples from the same recipient. In TCRdb, the immuneACCESS table is reduced to in-frame sequences with V and J assigned. These tables do not hold every clone; where another copy was compared, an unresolved V gene accounts for under half, and the others remain unexplained. The V and J calls and the clone size are those of that table, but D and trimming were determined from the DNA. The sample table lists roughly 5,000 clones, almost 95% of them with a count of one. The top ten constitute 1.4% of the sample.

Peripheral blood and bone marrow mononuclear cells were isolated by Ficoll-Hypaque density centrifugation and were cryopreserved. Sorting of CD4+ and CD8+ T cells, including naive and memory subsets, was performed by FACS on a FACSAria II. In this sample, this clone turned up once. The target of this receptor is not known. Compared with germline, one end of the junction differs, possibly owing to a read error. The sample comprised CD4+ T cells sorted from bone marrow. This receptor was obtained from a woman aged 55-70 years in good health, CMV-negative, and a related stem cell transplant donor. This sequence uses TRBV7-7 and TRBJ1-2; the D gene remains uncertain. The bases read TGTGCTAGCAGCTTAGTTCGGAGCTCCAGAGACTATGGCTACACCTTC. This is translated as CASSLVRSSRDYGYTF.